These 22 T cell receptor beta chains were all obtained from the same sample, sequenced in a study of blood T cell repertoires in COVID-19. Method: immunoSEQ multiplex PCR; TCRdb's copy keeps in-frame clones and lacks some. The data contain 300,000 or so clones, under 95% of them singletons. The sample was PBMCs or T cells enriched from blood (not recorded which). These receptors all come from a man aged 55 to 69 who had recovered from COVID-19.

The chain has TRBV7-8 and TRBJ1-2; D not certain. V was cut by 5 bases and J by 8 bases, with 24 bases left in between. CDR1 SGHVS and CDR2 FQNEAQ come from the germline V gene. This CDR3 has 16 residues. In nucleotides, the CDR3 is TGTGCCAGCAGCCTAACCCTTGGCGGGCCTCGGGAAGGCTACACCTTC. It encodes CASSLTLGGPREGYTF.

The chain links TRBV18 to TRBJ1-2; D is uncertain. The CDR3 has 12 amino acids. The germline V and J ends were trimmed by 6 bases and 7 bases, with 12 bases remaining between them. Germline V gene lookup returns CDR1 KGHSH and CDR2 LQKENI. In nucleotides, the CDR3 is TGTGCCAGCTCCGGGAGCGTTGGTGGCTACACCTTC. Translated: CASSGSVGGYTF.

This clone was recorded only once. This sequence joins TRBV7-9 and TRBJ1-3; 7 nucleotides line up with TRBD1. Germline CDR1 is SEHNR and CDR2 is FQNEAQ (reference sequence). V was clipped by 5 bases and J by 8 bases; unmatched bases: 9. CDR3 length: 14 residues. The CDR3 reads CASSQTGQMDTIYF. Written as DNA, the CDR3 is TGTGCCAGCAGCCAAACGGGACAGATGGACACCATATATTTT. Looking up the rest from reference TRBV7-9 and TRBJ1-3 gives the full variable domain: DTGVSQNPRHKITKRGQNVTFRCDPISEHNRLYWYRQTLGQGPEFLTYFQNEAQLEKSRLLSDRFSAERPKGSFSTLEIQRTEQGDSAMYLCASSQTGQMDTIYFGEGSWLTVV.

The V call is TRBV12-3 or TRBV12-4, the J call TRBJ1-1; possible D gene TRBD1, 6 bases. Trimming removed 6 bases at V and 5 bases at J, with 13 bases between. CDR3 length: 13 amino acids. This CDR3 is CASRPTGSTEAFF. The CDR3, as DNA: TGTGCCAGCAGACCTACAGGGAGTACTGAAGCTTTCTTT.

The J gene is TRBJ1-2, the V gene TRBV5-4; 8 nucleotides line up with TRBD1. The CDR3 runs 13 residues. Trimming at V came to 4 bases and at J to 4 bases, leaving 3 bases not matched to a gene. Germline CDR1 SGHNT, CDR2 YYREEE (reference sequence). CDR3 sequence reads: CASSPTGAYGYTF. The DNA for the CDR3 is TGTGCCAGCAGCCCGACAGGGGCCTATGGCTACACCTTC. Filled out from reference TRBV5-4 and TRBJ1-2, the complete variable domain reads ETGVTQSPTHLIKTRGQQVTLRCSSQSGHNTVSWYQQALGQGPQFIFQYYREEENGRGNFPPRFSGLQFPNYSSELNVNALELDDSALYLCASSPTGAYGYTFGSGTRLTVV.

This rearrangement joins TRBV5-5 to TRBJ2-1; tentatively, D is TRBD1 (6 bases). The CDR3 has 14 residues. The germline gives CDR1 SGHKS, CDR2 YYEKEE (reference sequence). Deletions cut 4 bases from V and 4 bases from J, with 12 bases between. CDR3 protein: CASSSWGTYNEQFF. In nucleotides, the CDR3 is TGTGCCAGCAGCAGCTGGGGGACATACAATGAGCAGTTCTTC.

The CDR3 sequence is CATSEGAASTDTQYF. Written as DNA, the CDR3 is TGTGCCACCAGTGAGGGAGCGGCTAGCACAGATACGCAGTATTTT. The chain combines TRBV24-1 with TRBJ2-3; D might be TRBD2 (5 bases). The ends were cut back, 4 bases at V and 0 bases at J, with 10 bases in the middle. This CDR3 is 15 amino acids long. CDR1 and CDR2 (germline): KGHDR, SFDVKD.

The rearrangement uses TRBV10-1 and TRBJ1-2, with TRBD1 identical over 7 bases. The CDR3 is made up of 12 amino acids. V lost 9 bases to trimming and J lost 5 bases; unmatched junction nucleotides: 6. Germline CDR1 is WNHNN and CDR2 is SYGVQD (reference sequence). CDR3: CASSTGPYGYTF. CDR3 nucleotide sequence: TGCGCCAGTTCGACAGGGCCGTATGGCTACACCTTC.

The chain joins TRBV7-9 to TRBJ2-7; D is possibly TRBD2 (6 bases). Trimming shortened V by 5 bases and J by 2 bases, and 16 bases separated the two germline ends. The CDR3 contains 15 residues. The germline V gene has CDR1 SEHNR and CDR2 FQNEAQ (reference sequence). This CDR3 reads CASSQAGGVAYEQYF. CDR3 nucleotides: TGTGCCAGCAGCCAGGCCGGGGGAGTGGCCTACGAGCAGTACTTC.

This chain's CDR3 is CASSYQELYGYTF. In DNA form, the CDR3 reads TGTGCCAGCAGTTACCAAGAGCTCTATGGCTACACCTTC. The chain has TRBV6-5 and TRBJ1-2; no clear D. With 2 bases removed from V and 4 bases from J, the gap between germline ends came to 8 bases. Germline CDR1 reads MNHEY; CDR2 reads SVGAGI. This CDR3 contains 13 residues.

The chain uses TRBV27 and TRBJ1-2; 8 bases are a match to TRBD1. Trimming at V came to 5 bases and at J to 3 bases, leaving 8 bases not matched to a gene. Germline loops: CDR1 MNHEY, CDR2 SMNVEV (reference sequence). The length of the CDR3 is 15 residues. CDR3 sequence: CASSTRTGYDYGYTF. CDR3 bases: TGTGCCAGCAGTACCAGGACAGGGTACGACTATGGCTACACCTTC.

This clone appeared once. The rearrangement links TRBV6-5 to TRBJ2-7; 12 positions match TRBD1. CDR1 and CDR2 from the germline V gene are MNHEY and SVGAGI. The CDR3 loop spans 15 amino acids. V gave up 5 bases and J gave up 4 bases; unmatched junction bases: 6. This chain's CDR3 is CASSRKGQGAYEQYF. The CDR3, as DNA: TGTGCCAGCAGTCGGAAGGGACAGGGGGCTTACGAGCAGTACTTC.

The gene calls are TRBV4-2 and TRBJ2-5; tentative D call: TRBD2 (5 bases). Germline V lookup: CDR1 LGHNA, CDR2 YNFKEQ. This CDR3 is 17 amino acids long. The V end was cut by 1 base, the J end by 4 bases, with 19 bases between. The CDR3 sequence is CASSQVGGPPPGETQYF. The CDR3 nucleotides read TGTGCCAGCAGCCAAGTTGGCGGGCCCCCGCCGGGAGAGACCCAGTACTTC.

The chain links TRBV4-3 to TRBJ1-2; a possible D gene is TRBD1 (6 bases). With 1 base removed from V and 4 bases from J, the gap between germline ends came to 10 bases. CDR3 length equals 14 residues. CDR1 LGHNA and CDR2 YSLEER come from the germline V gene. The CDR3 protein is CASSQGRGSYGYTF. CDR3 bases: TGCGCCAGCAGCCAAGGCAGGGGCAGCTATGGCTACACCTTC.

The chain has TRBV7-6 and TRBJ2-2; 7 bases map to TRBD1. Trimming cost V 5 bases and J 1 base; bases outside gene matches: 4. CDR3 length equals 15 residues. Per germline, CDR1 SGHVS and CDR2 FNYEAQ. CDR3 nucleotides: TGTGCCAGCAGCCCCCGGACAGGGAACACCGGGGAGCTGTTTTTT. This sequence encodes CASSPRTGNTGELFF.

This clone was detected once. The rearrangement links TRBV15 to TRBJ2-1; 11 bases fit TRBD2. This CDR3 comprises 14 residues. The germline CDR1 and CDR2 sequences are LNHNV and YYDKDF (reference sequence). J lost 5 bases, V lost 11 bases, and 8 bases had no gene match. The CDR3 reads CAAASGRRDNEQFF. As DNA, the CDR3 is TGTGCCGCGGCTAGCGGGAGGCGGGACAATGAGCAGTTCTTC.

In regard to this clone: A junction boundary mismatches the germline segment, possibly from a read error. This sample includes further DNA sequences coding for the same CDR3. This chain joins TRBV7-7 and TRBJ2-5; 11 bases are a match to TRBD2. This CDR3 region has 16 residues. Per germline, CDR1 SSHAT and CDR2 FNYEAQ (reference sequence). Written as DNA, the CDR3 is TGTGCTAGCAGCTTAGGGCTAGCGGGGGGCCAAGAGACCCAGTACTTC. The encoded protein is CASSLGLAGGQETQYF.

Note on this clone: The sample contains more than one DNA sequence encoding this CDR3. This sequence joins TRBV12-3 or TRBV12-4 and TRBJ1-5; tentatively, D is TRBD1 (5 bases). The CDR3 sequence is 13 residues long. V was pared by 2 bases and J by 6 bases, with 8 bases between. The CDR3, as DNA: TGTGCCAGCAGTTTAAGGGGTGGTCAGCCCCAGCATTTT. As protein: CASSLRGGQPQHF.

The chain links TRBV5-1 to TRBJ2-7, with 11 bases lining up with TRBD1. The CDR3 sequence is 16 residues long. J lost 7 bases, V lost 0 bases, and 9 bases had no gene match. From germline, CDR1 is SGHRS and CDR2 YFSETQ. CDR3 protein: CASSLDTGQGAWEQYF. The CDR3 DNA sequence: TGCGCCAGCAGCTTGGACACTGGACAGGGGGCGTGGGAGCAGTACTTC.

This CDR3 reads CASSLGPGMNEQYF. The CDR3 nucleotides are TGTGCCAGCAGCTTAGGGCCGGGAATGAACGAGCAGTACTTC. The J gene is TRBJ2-7, the V gene TRBV7-6; D might be TRBD2 (5 bases). This CDR3 contains 14 residues. Trimming pared 1 base from V and 5 bases from J, leaving 12 bases between. Germline V CDR1 and CDR2: SGHVS, FNYEAQ. Full variable domain (remainder filled in from reference TRBV7-6 and TRBJ2-7): GAGVSQSPRYKVTKRGQDVALRCDPISGHVSLYWYRQALGQGPEFLTYFNYEAQQDKSGLPNDRFSAERPEGSISTLTIQRTEQRDSAMYRCASSLGPGMNEQYFGPGTRLTVT.

This chain joins TRBV29-1 and TRBJ2-7; TRBD1 aligns across 9 bases. V lost 5 bases, J lost 3 bases, and 5 bases stayed unmatched. This CDR3 is built from 13 residues. The germline V gene has CDR1 SQVTM and CDR2 ANQGSEA. The DNA of the CDR3 is TGCAGCGTTTATACAGGGGGCAGCTACGAGCAGTACTTC. It codes for CSVYTGGSYEQYF.

The V gene is TRBV5-4, the J gene TRBJ2-5; D might be TRBD2 (6 bases). CDR1 is SGHNT and CDR2 is YYREEE in the germline V gene (reference sequence). CDR3 length: 13 residues. Trimming took 9 bases from V and 3 from J, leaving 15 bases between them. Here the CDR3 reads CAMAGGVEETQYF. The CDR3 DNA follows: TGTGCCATGGCAGGAGGGGTAGAAGAGACCCAGTACTTC.